Included here is one T cell receptor beta chain sequence, with context. Germline CDR1 is LNHDA and CDR2 is SQIVND (reference sequence). The J segment lost 2 bases and the V segment lost 3 bases, leaving 16 bases of the junction unmatched. The CDR3 length is 20 residues. The data derive from a study of blood T cell repertoires in COVID-19. At the level of the study: The United States, Italy and Spain provided the acute and convalescent COVID-19 samples. The cDNA or gDNA used as material had been derived from T cells, B-cell-depleted T cells, or PBMCs.

Under the authors' procedure: Estimation of nucleated cell counts was performed using reference gene primer amplification. The protocol was immunoSEQ multiplex PCR, while the TCRdb copy is restricted to in-frame clones and leaves out a portion. The V and J calls and the clone size are those of that table, but D and trimming were determined from the DNA. The data contain around 250,000 clones, more than 65% of them singletons. The genes are TRBV19 and TRBJ1-2; 12 bases align to TRBD1. Sequences were obtained from peripheral blood. This receptor was obtained from a woman under 30 with acute or convalescent COVID-19. The chain's CDR3 is CASSMAGKGTGGSKNYGYTF. CDR3 sequence (DNA): TGTGCCAGTAGTATGGCGGGAAAAGGGACAGGGGGCTCCAAAAACTATGGCTACACCTTC.